These 21 T cell receptor beta chains share one sample of origin, sequenced in a study of cytomegalovirus exposure and HLA in healthy donors. This PCR relied on a set of 60 Vbeta primers and 13 Jbeta primers. Only in-frame clones appear in the TCRdb table, and some are missing; sequencing was by immunoSEQ multiplex PCR. The sample yields 160,000 or so clones, about two thirds seen once. Source material: PBMCs. The receptors here all came from a human donor in good health.

A remark on this clone: Other nucleotide sequences from this sample produce the same CDR3. The V gene is TRBV6-5, the J gene TRBJ1-1; 8 bases map to TRBD1. This CDR3 region has 12 residues. Trimming removed 6 bases from V and 6 bases from J; junction bases left unmatched: 3. Germline V CDR1 and CDR2: MNHEY, SVGAGI. The CDR3 reads CASRGQGAEAFF. Here the CDR3 DNA reads TGTGCCAGCAGAGGACAGGGAGCTGAAGCTTTCTTT.

The genes are TRBV2 and TRBJ2-5; 7 bases are a match to TRBD1. The CDR3 extends over 13 amino acids. The germline CDR1 and CDR2 sequences are SNHLY and FYNNEI. J lost 5 bases, V lost 4 bases, and 4 bases had no gene match. CDR3 sequence reads: CASSVTGEETQYF. CDR3 in DNA: TGTGCCAGCAGTGTAACAGGGGAGGAGACCCAGTACTTC.

The genes are TRBV5-1 and TRBJ2-3; the D gene is possibly TRBD2 (5 bases). Germline CDR1 is SGHRS and CDR2 is YFSETQ. This CDR3 region has 14 residues. The V gene lost 0 bases and the J gene lost 4 bases, with 9 bases spanning the gap. The CDR3 reads CASSLGGAPDTQYF. The CDR3 nucleotides are TGCGCCAGCAGCTTGGGGGGAGCTCCAGATACGCAGTATTTT.

The chain links TRBV11-2 to TRBJ1-5; no clear D gene. Per germline, CDR1 SGHAT and CDR2 FQNNGV. Trimming removed 2 bases from V and 5 bases from J, with 7 bases in between. The CDR3 length is 13 residues. The CDR3 coding sequence is TGTGCCAGCAGCTTAAACCGGGATCAGCCCCAGCATTTT. Amino acids: CASSLNRDQPQHF.

This clone was seen just once. This sequence joins TRBV2 and TRBJ1-1; possibly TRBD1 for D (5 bases). V dropped 5 bases and J dropped 1 base, with 26 bases sitting between them. Germline CDR1 SNHLY, CDR2 FYNNEI. The CDR3 spans 19 residues. CDR3 in amino acids: CASSSNRQGWSVGNTEAFF. The CDR3 DNA is TGTGCCAGCAGTAGTAACCGTCAGGGATGGTCCGTAGGGAACACTGAAGCTTTCTTT.

The chain employs TRBV11-2 and TRBJ1-5; possible D gene TRBD1, 6 bases. V lost 4 bases and J 2 bases, leaving 12 bases between the germline ends. The CDR3 has 15 residues. Germline CDR1 SGHAT, CDR2 FQNNGV. CDR3 loop: CASSSITGRNQPQHF. Here the CDR3 DNA reads TGTGCCAGCAGCTCCATCACAGGGCGCAATCAGCCCCAGCATTTT.

This chain joins TRBV6-5 and TRBJ1-1; possibly TRBD1 for D (5 bases). V lost 4 bases and J lost 5, with 11 bases in between. Germline V gene lookup returns CDR1 MNHEY and CDR2 SVGAGI. The CDR3 sequence is 13 residues long. CDR3 amino acids: CASSSTGGTEAFF. The CDR3 DNA sequence: TGTGCCAGCAGTTCCACCGGGGGGACTGAAGCTTTCTTT.

This sequence joins TRBV6-5 and TRBJ2-7; D may be TRBD2 (5 bases). CDR1 and CDR2 from the germline V gene are MNHEY and SVGAGI. The CDR3 runs 15 residues. The germline V and J ends were trimmed by 2 bases and 3 bases, with 14 bases remaining between them. This CDR3 is CASSYAPRGLYEQYF. The CDR3 DNA is TGTGCCAGCAGTTACGCCCCCCGTGGACTCTACGAGCAGTACTTC.

In its sample, this clone was seen a few times. The chain combines TRBV9 with TRBJ2-1, with TRBD2 identical over 11 bases. In germline, CDR1 is SGDLS, CDR2 YYNGEE. V was clipped by 3 bases and J by 9 bases; unmatched bases: 5. The CDR3 is 14 amino acids. CDR3 sequence (DNA): TGTGCCAGCAGCGCTAGCGGGGGGCCTGGTGAGCAGTTCTTC. Translation gives CASSASGGPGEQFF.

Regarding this clone: At one end, the junction sequence differs from germline, possibly due to a read error. The same CDR3 arises from other DNA sequences in this sample as well. The CDR3 is CAIRDSGVLDEQYF. The CDR3 region has the DNA TGTGCTATCAGGGACAGCGGGGTATTGGACGAGCAGTACTTC. This chain uses TRBV10-3 with TRBJ2-7, with D perhaps being TRBD1 or TRBD2 (7 bases each). The CDR3 is 14 residues long. Germline V gives CDR1 ENHRY, CDR2 SYGVKD.

This clone was observed a few times. The V call is TRBV6-1, the J call TRBJ1-6; possible D gene TRBD1, 6 bases. The CDR3 is 15 residues long. Looked up from germline, CDR1 is MNHNS and CDR2 is SASEGT. V was trimmed by 4 bases and J by 6 bases, leaving 13 bases between them. The DNA of the CDR3 is TGTGCCAGCAGTGGAACAGGGCACGGTAATTCACCCCTCCACTTT. Translated, it gives CASSGTGHGNSPLHF.

This clone was seen once. This chain joins TRBV30 and TRBJ1-2, with 9 bases fitting TRBD1. V shed 3 bases and J 1 base; nucleotides not matched to a gene: 3. CDR1 and CDR2 from the germline V gene are GTSNPN and SVGIG (reference sequence). The CDR3 is made up of 14 amino acids. This CDR3 is CAWRDRGGNYGYTF. Here the CDR3 DNA reads TGTGCCTGGAGGGACAGGGGAGGTAACTATGGCTACACCTTC.

The rearrangement joins TRBV2 to TRBJ2-7; 12 bases map to TRBD2. After removal of 7 bases from V and 3 bases from J, the junction contained 13 bases not matched to a gene. Per the germline V gene, CDR1 is SNHLY and CDR2 is FYNNEI. There are 17 residues in the CDR3. The CDR3 protein is CASKPPTSGGPRYEQYF. CDR3 bases: TGTGCCAGCAAACCCCCGACTAGCGGGGGCCCGCGCTACGAGCAGTACTTC.

With regard to this clone: An end of the junction differs from the germline gene, which may be a read error. V gene TRBV27 combines with J gene TRBJ1-2, with TRBD1 identical over 9 bases. The CDR3 runs 15 residues. CDR1 MNHEY and CDR2 SMNVEV come from the germline V gene (reference sequence). The CDR3 region is CAGSQNRGRLNGYTF. The CDR3 DNA sequence: TGTGCCGGCAGTCAAAACAGGGGGCGCTTGAATGGCTACACCTTC.

The chain joins TRBV29-1 to TRBJ2-7, with 7 positions matching TRBD1. From germline, CDR1 is SQVTM and CDR2 ANQGSEA. This CDR3 has 15 residues. V lost 7 bases, J lost 4 bases, and 16 bases stayed unmatched. CDR3 DNA sequence: TGCAGCGCTCTGACAGGGAAATTTGCCAGTTACGAGCAGTACTTC. Translating gives CSALTGKFASYEQYF.

This sequence joins TRBV7-9 and TRBJ2-5, with D unclear. The last part of the DNA fits TRBJ2-7 better; the J call may be wrong. The CDR3 loop spans 13 amino acids. Germline V gene sequence: CDR1 SEHNR, CDR2 FQNEAQ (reference sequence). The chain's CDR3 is CASSLDADYEQYF. DNA for the CDR3: TGTGCCAGCAGCTTAGACGCGGACTACGAGCAGTACTTC.

This chain connects TRBV5-1 to TRBJ1-6; weak D call: TRBD1 (6 bases). The CDR3 loop spans 15 amino acids. V lost 0 bases, J lost 9 bases, and 13 bases lay in between. Germline assignment: CDR1 SGHRS and CDR2 YFSETQ. The CDR3, as DNA: TGCGCCAGCAGCTTGGAGGGGGGGCGAAGTTCACCCCTCCACTTT. It is translated as CASSLEGGRSSPLHF.

This chain uses TRBV6-5 with TRBJ1-2; a weak D match, TRBD1 (6 bases). The germline V gene encodes CDR1 MNHEY and CDR2 SVGAGI. There are 16 residues in the CDR3. V was shortened by 0 bases and J by 4 bases, with 15 bases between the two germline ends. The CDR3, as DNA: TGTGCCAGCAGTTACTCGTACAGGGCTTTGGGCTATGGCTACACCTTC. It codes for CASSYSYRALGYGYTF.

The chain uses TRBV29-1 and TRBJ1-1; 8 nucleotides agree with TRBD1. The germline CDR1 and CDR2 sequences are SQVTM and ANQGSEA. CDR3 size: 14 residues. V trimming: 3 bases; J trimming: 1 base; junction bases outside the gene matches: 4. In DNA form, the CDR3 reads TGCAGCGTTGACCCGGACAGGGCGAACACTGAAGCTTTCTTT. Translation gives CSVDPDRANTEAFF.

The rearrangement uses TRBV4-1 and TRBJ2-1; D possibly corresponds to TRBD2 (5 bases). V was pared by 4 bases and J by 8 bases, with 6 bases between. The CDR3 loop spans 11 amino acids. Germline CDR1 MGHRA, CDR2 YSYEKL. This CDR3 is CASSRGDEQFF. The CDR3, as DNA: TGCGCCAGCAGCCGGGGAGATGAGCAGTTCTTC.

The J gene is TRBJ1-1, the V gene TRBV19; a possible D gene is TRBD1 (6 bases). The germline V gene has CDR1 LNHDA and CDR2 SQIVND (reference sequence). V was shortened by 2 bases and J by 7 bases, with 14 bases between the two germline ends. CDR3 length equals 14 residues. CDR3 nucleotides: TGTGCCAGTAGTATAACAGGGCAAGGACATGAAGCTTTCTTT. Protein sequence: CASSITGQGHEAFF. Filled out from reference TRBV19 and TRBJ1-1, the complete variable domain reads DGGITQSPKYLFRKEGQNVTLSCEQNLNHDAMYWYRQDPGQGLRLIYYSQIVNDFQKGDIAEGYSVSREKKESFPLTVTSAQKNPTAFYLCASSITGQGHEAFFGQGTRLTVV.